This TCR beta chain was identified in a study of long-term antiretroviral therapy in people with HIV (dated by TCRdb to 2022 to 2024). For the study in its entirety: The earliest samples were collected approximately a decade before the 2015 WHO recommendation for immediate ART, a period when ART was typically delayed until CD4 counts fell. A retrospective serial study tested whether ART initiation and durable HIV suppression were associated with changes in peripheral blood TRB repertoire composition and diversity. About 40% of the roughly 30 participants with HIV were female. No cross-contamination during QIAcube processing was seen in test extractions of a monoclonal T-cell line run alongside around 34 polyclonal samples. A total of 192 cryopreserved PBMC samples were contributed to the cohort by 30 adults with confirmed HIV infection, with samples collected serially over a mean of roughly six years (range 1-12). The research as a whole found: Expanded TRB clones identified before ART initiation dominated the repertoire across all time points, though the dominance fluctuated and decreased in many PLHIV after ART. No data were available on ART adherence, viral resistance or therapy changes, limiting inferences about post-ART repertoire changes. Starting ART was linked to a significant rise in TRB diversity, yet even after long-term ART the diversity remained significantly lower than in transplant donor controls. Because PBMC availability was limited, only the TCR beta chain was sequenced, with no alpha chain pairing. The samples span the years 2004 to 2017, and the ART regimens used may be less effective than current regimens. CDR3 length ranges in HIV repertoires were narrower than in controls, and network structure suggested an antigen-experienced repertoire with only a slight naive shift after ART. Because pre-ART samples had limited cell numbers, unsorted PBMC were profiled rather than sorted CD4+ and CD8+ T cells.

To be included, a participant needed at least one PBMC sample from before ART initiation plus at least two post-ART samples. Treatment was received in the United States of America by all participants with HIV. Cryopreserved samples of about 0.95-11 million PBMC were thawed and washed before DNA extraction. At the time of the earliest PBMC sample for each participant with HIV, ages ranged from roughly 20 to 60 years. PBMC samples from each participant spanned 1-4 timepoints before ART initiation and 2-8 timepoints after ART initiation, with a median of 7 samples. For every participant, serial HIV viral load, CD4+ T-cell count, ART history and demographic data were obtained. Using a Qiagen kit on a QIAcube, genomic DNA was extracted from unsorted PBMC, with samples processed in batches of 12. The immunoSEQ hsTCRB v3.0 assay was used at survey level resolution to sequence the TRB variable region. The targeted TRB sequencing depth was about 40,000-55,000 T-cell genomes per sample. TRB libraries were pooled and sequenced on an Illumina MiSeq using a v3 150-cycle kit. Under the source paper's analysis protocol: Repertoire analysis was run in R within a reproducible Nextflow workflow that covered QC, data transformation and analysis. LymphoSeq2, an R package for AIRR-Seq data exploration, was used to implement custom analyses. A few samples yielding fewer than 5000 total TRB sequences were excluded, leaving 150 to 200 analyzed HIV repertoires. Among the 188 retained HIV repertoires, 55 to 60 were collected before ART initiation and 120 to 140 were collected after ART initiation. Each repertoire was downsampled to 5000 TRB nucleotide sequences, and summary statistics were averaged across 100 downsampling iterations. TRB sequences were retained for analysis only if CDR3 regions of at least seven amino acids were present. Diversity was assessed using a clonality score derived from Shannon entropy and using the Gini coefficient. In the repertoire networks, any two of the top 5000 CDR3 amino acid sequences were linked whenever the two sequences differed by an edit distance of one. For TRB CDR3 amino acid sequences, antigen specificity groups and MHC restriction were predicted with GLIPH2. CDR3 amino acid sequences were matched against VDJdb and McPAS-TCR to flag known CMV, EBV, HIV or tissue antigen associations. Pre-ART, post-ART and control groups were compared with Wilcoxon signed-rank tests and Holm-Bonferroni correction. TCRdb limited this immuneACCESS table to in-frame rearrangements with V and J called. A share of clones is missing; checked studies link under half to unresolved V genes, and the rest is unexplained. The V and J calls and clone size come from that table; D and trimming were worked out from the DNA. Counted in this sample were some 11,000 clones; about 81% of them appeared once. The ten largest account for over 20% of the sample.

Points on this clone: Its antigen has not been determined. Within one base of it there is no much larger clone, and no base qualities were kept.

V and J lose 2 bases and 1 base, and a span of 5 bases separates them. Via the germline V gene, CDR1 is SNHLY and CDR2 FYNNEI. The CDR3 covers 13 residues, taking in both the cysteine and the phenylalanine. The retained sequence is limited to the CDR3, 39 bases, with the frame set at the first base. Sample: unsorted PBMCs, taken around 7.5 years after starting antiretroviral therapy. The chain links TRBV2 with TRBJ2-5; no D gene is confidently identified. The source of this sequence is a man aged 45-60 years with HIV. The CDR3 region has the sequence CASSEISQETQYF. The nucleotide sequence is TGTGCCAGCAGTGAAATCAGCCAAGAGACCCAGTACTTC.